Listed below are T cell receptor beta chains from one sample, sequenced in a study of spatial heterogeneity in lung cancer. A single record per CDR3 protein comes from TCRdb applying MiXCR to the 5' RACE reads. The sample consists of over 35,000 distinct CDR3 sequences, about 10% of them appearing once. The sequenced sample was PBMCs, obtained at follow-up. These receptors came from a female donor with early-stage non-small cell lung cancer. Both conserved end residues are part of each CDR3. D genes are given only for firm matches. Clone size is shown for a subset of rows, as once, few, many or a class of expanded clone.

j_call clone_size d_call v_call cdr3_nt cdr3_aa
TRBJ1-1 many NA TRBV20-1 TGCAGTCCTAGCTTAATCACTGAAGCTTTCTTT CSPSLITEAFF
TRBJ1-1 many TRBD1 TRBV28 TGTGCCAGCAGTTTATCACCTTGGGGACAGGGAGTAACTGAAGCTTTCTTT CASSLSPWGQGVTEAFF
TRBJ2-1 many TRBD1 TRBV4-2 TGTGCCAGCAGCCAAGATTGGTCAGGGGGCTATGAGCAGTTCTTC CASSQDWSGGYEQFF
TRBJ1-1 few NA TRBV3-1 TGTGCCAGCAGCCAAGACGCCGTTGCCACTGAAGCTTTCTTT CASSQDAVATEAFF
TRBJ1-1 few NA TRBV5-1 TGCGCCAGCAGCCCCGTCGCCATGAACACTGAAGCTTTCTTT CASSPVAMNTEAFF
TRBJ2-7 few NA TRBV5-1 TGCGCCAGCAGCTCCCAGGGCTACGAGCAGTACTTC CASSSQGYEQYF
TRBJ1-1 few NA TRBV28 TGTGCCAGCAGTTTAAGGGGCCGGGGAGCCCTTAACACTGAAGCTTTCTTT CASSLRGRGALNTEAFF
TRBJ1-2 few NA TRBV29-1 TGCAGCGTTGAAGAGGGTGGGAAGGCTGGACGGGGCTACACCTTC CSVEEGGKAGRGYTF
TRBJ1-1 many TRBD1 TRBV28 TGTGCCAGCAGTACCGGGACAGGCGGCCGCCCCCAAGCTTTCTTT CASSTGTGGRPQAFF
TRBJ2-1 NA NA TRBV19 TGTGCCAGTAGTCCCTCGGACACCAACTACAATGAGCAGTTCTTC CASSPSDTNYNEQFF
TRBJ1-1 NA NA TRBV9 TGTGCCAGCAGCGTAGTGCCAGGGCTGAACACTGAAGCTTTCTTT CASSVVPGLNTEAFF
TRBJ1-3 few NA TRBV7-9 TGTGCCAGCCCAGCCGGTGGCAGCAACTCTGGAAACACCATATATTTT CASPAGGSNSGNTIYF
TRBJ2-3 many TRBD2 TRBV4-3 TGCGCCAGCAGCCAAGCGGCCACTAGCGGGGGAATAACAGATACGCAGTATTTT CASSQAATSGGITDTQYF
TRBJ2-1 many NA TRBV29-1 TGCAGCGTTGAAGTCGGTTGGGAGCAGTTCTTC CSVEVGWEQFF
TRBJ2-7 NA TRBD1 TRBV9 TGTGCCAGCAGCGTGGGGACAGGCACCTACGATCAGCAGTACTTC CASSVGTGTYDQQYF
TRBJ2-7 many TRBD2 TRBV28 TGTGCCAGCGACACCTGGGGACTAGCGGGGGACTACGAGCAGTACTTC CASDTWGLAGDYEQYF
TRBJ2-1 NA NA TRBV7-2 TGTGCCAGCAGCGCCCGAGCAGTTTACAATGAGCAGTTCTTC CASSARAVYNEQFF
TRBJ2-7 few NA TRBV5-1 TGCGCCAGCAGCCCGAGGGGGGACGAGCAGTACTTC CASSPRGDEQYF
TRBJ2-7 many TRBD1 TRBV15 TGTGCCACCAGCAGAGATTACGACAGCATGGGACAGCTTGACTACGAGCAGTACTTC CATSRDYDSMGQLDYEQYF
TRBJ1-1 many NA TRBV20-1 TGCAGTGCTAGAGATACGGGGATACTGGCTGAAGCTTTCTTT CSARDTGILAEAFF
TRBJ1-4 many TRBD1 TRBV3-1 TGTGCCAGCAGCCACAGGGGGGGGAATGAAAAACTGTTTTTT CASSHRGGNEKLFF
TRBJ2-5 few NA TRBV3-1 TGTGCCAGCAGCCAAGAAGAGACCCAGTACTTC CASSQEETQYF
TRBJ2-5 NA TRBD1 TRBV5-1 TGCGCCAGCAGCCCTACAGGGGCACCCCAAGAGACCCAGTACTTC CASSPTGAPQETQYF
TRBJ2-1 NA TRBD2 TRBV14 TGTGCCAGCAGCCAGGGGGGGAAGTACAATGAGCAGTTATTC CASSQGGKYNEQLF
TRBJ2-2 many TRBD1 TRBV29-1 TGCAGCGTTTTACGGGACAGTACGAACACCGGGGAGCTGTTTTTT CSVLRDSTNTGELFF
TRBJ2-1 NA NA TRBV19 TGTGCCAGTATAGCCCACGGCTCCGGCAATGAGCAGTTCTTC CASIAHGSGNEQFF
TRBJ1-1 many NA TRBV7-8 TGTGCCAGCAGCTCCCTCCTGGGAGGGGACACTGAAGCTTTCTTT CASSSLLGGDTEAFF
TRBJ2-3 many NA TRBV9 TGTGCCAGCAGCTTTCACACAGATACGCAGTATTTT CASSFHTDTQYF
TRBJ2-3 few TRBD2 TRBV9 TGTGCCAGCACCACGACTAGCGGGGGGGCAGATACGCAGTATTTT CASTTTSGGADTQYF
TRBJ1-1 few NA TRBV15 TGTGCCACCAGCAGAGACGCCCCGGCTGAAGCTTTCTTT CATSRDAPAEAFF
TRBJ2-1 NA NA TRBV11-2 TGTGCCAGCAGCCGAGCGGACAATGAGCAGTTCTTC CASSRADNEQFF
TRBJ2-3 NA NA TRBV27 TGTGCCAGCGGTTGGGGGGGGCAAGATACGCAGTATTTT CASGWGGQDTQYF
TRBJ1-2 many TRBD1 TRBV7-9 TGTGCCAGCAGCTCCGACAGGGGGCACGGCTACACCTTC CASSSDRGHGYTF
TRBJ2-4 NA TRBD1 TRBV7-9 TGTGCCAGCAGCCTGGGACAGGGATGGGACATTCAGTACTTC CASSLGQGWDIQYF
TRBJ2-3 few TRBD2 TRBV2 TGTGCCAGCAAAGGCGGGGGGGCCACAGATACGCAGTATTTT CASKGGGATDTQYF
TRBJ2-1 few TRBD2 TRBV20-1 TGCAGTGCTCATCGTCGGGGGGGCTTGGCTGTGCAGTTCTTC CSAHRRGGLAVQFF
TRBJ2-7 NA NA TRBV7-2 TGTGCCAGCAGCTTATCTCGCTACGAGCAGTACTTC CASSLSRYEQYF
TRBJ2-5 few TRBD2 TRBV5-1 TGCGCCAGCAGCCTGGGGGGGGTCCAAGAGACCCAGTACTTC CASSLGGVQETQYF
TRBJ1-5 many NA TRBV7-9 TGTGCCAGCAGCCGGAATCAGCCCCAGCATTTT CASSRNQPQHF
TRBJ1-1 NA TRBD1 TRBV19 TGTGCCAGTAAGGGACAGATGAACACTGAAGCTTTCTTT CASKGQMNTEAFF
TRBJ1-5 few NA TRBV10-1 TGCGCCAGCATTCGACGGGCTCCTGATCAGCCCCAGCATTTT CASIRRAPDQPQHF
TRBJ1-6 many TRBD1 TRBV7-2 TGTGCCAGCAGCCCACAGGGACAGGGTAGGGCACCCCTCCACTTT CASSPQGQGRAPLHF
TRBJ2-1 NA NA TRBV6-2/TRBV6-3 TGTGCCAGCAGCCTACTACTAGATTCGACCAATGAGCAGTTCTTC CASSLLLDSTNEQFF
TRBJ1-5 many TRBD1 TRBV19 TGTGCCAGTAGGAATACAGGGGGTCAGAGTCAGCCCCAGCATTTT CASRNTGGQSQPQHF
TRBJ1-5 many NA TRBV19 TGTGCCGTGAATTATCAGCCCCAGCATTTT CAVNYQPQHF